These 21 T cell receptor beta chains originate from one sample sequenced in a study of T cell responses to AZD1222 COVID-19 vaccine. This table comes from immunoSEQ multiplex PCR, and its TCRdb copy is limited to in-frame clones, with some not included. The profile shows about 130,000 clones, roughly nine tenths of them singletons. Here the sequenced sample was peripheral blood, taken 28 days after the second AZD1222 dose. The origin of the receptors is an adult who received the AZD1222 COVID-19 vaccine.

This chain links TRBV18 with TRBJ1-6; weak D call: TRBD1 (5 bases). The V gene lost 3 bases and the J gene lost 10 bases, with 16 bases spanning the gap. Germline V gives CDR1 KGHSH, CDR2 LQKENI. The CDR3 runs 15 residues. The CDR3 nucleotides are TGTGCCAGCTCACCTGCAGGACAATTAGGCTCACCCCTCCACTTT. The encoded protein is CASSPAGQLGSPLHF.

J is TRBJ1-3 and V is TRBV6-5; TRBD1 might be the D (5 bases). The CDR3 contains 14 residues. Germline CDR1 and CDR2: MNHEY and SVGAGI. The V end lost 8 bases, the J end lost 0 bases, and 11 bases lay between the germline ends. The CDR3 sequence: CASFPGLSGNTIYF. The CDR3 DNA follows: TGTGCCAGCTTCCCAGGGCTCTCTGGAAACACCATATATTTT.

This chain uses TRBV5-8 with TRBJ1-2; no definite D call. Trimming stripped 0 bases from V and 1 base from J, with 16 bases between. The CDR3 runs to 17 residues. Germline-derived CDR1 and CDR2 are SGHTS and YDEGEE. CDR3 loop: CASSLAVLSGGNYGYTF. In DNA form, the CDR3 reads TGTGCCAGCAGCTTGGCAGTACTCTCGGGCGGTAACTATGGCTACACCTTC.

The chain combines TRBV18 with TRBJ1-1; 8 positions agree with TRBD1. V was pared by 5 bases and J by 5 bases, with 13 bases of the junction left unmatched. This CDR3 comprises 16 residues. Germline CDR1 and CDR2: KGHSH and LQKENI. The CDR3 reads CASSVLDRAAVTEAFF. In DNA form, the CDR3 reads TGTGCCAGCTCAGTTTTGGACAGGGCGGCGGTAACTGAAGCTTTCTTT.

This chain uses TRBV9 with TRBJ1-1; maybe TRBD1 (5 bases). This CDR3 region has 13 residues. Trimming left V 4 bases short and J 7 bases short, with 14 bases between. Looked up from germline, CDR1 is SGDLS and CDR2 is YYNGEE. The CDR3 DNA reads as TGTGCCAGCAGCCTCGGGACCGCCGATGAAGCTTTCTTT. The encoded protein is CASSLGTADEAFF.

This clone was found once. This chain joins TRBV5-8 and TRBJ1-4; D not resolved. The germline CDR1 and CDR2 sequences are SGHTS and YDEGEE. The V end lost 0 bases, the J end lost 6 bases, and 15 bases lay between the germline ends. The CDR3 length is 16 residues. CDR3 sequence reads: CASSLGTGPKDEKLFF. The CDR3 region has the DNA TGTGCCAGCAGCTTGGGAACCGGTCCAAAGGATGAAAAACTGTTTTTT.

The CDR3 DNA sequence: TGTGCCAGCAGTTATCAGGGTGGCACTGAAGCTTTCTTT. This sequence encodes CASSYQGGTEAFF. The chain links TRBV6-6 to TRBJ1-1; maybe TRBD1 (5 bases). The length of the CDR3 is 13 residues. The V end was cut by 3 bases, the J end by 4 bases, with 9 bases between. Germline V gene data show CDR1 as MNHNY and CDR2 as SVGAGI (reference sequence).

This chain connects TRBV5-6 to TRBJ1-1; D may be TRBD1 (5 bases). CDR1 and CDR2 (germline): SGHDT, YYEEEE. V lost 4 bases and J 4 bases, leaving 20 bases between the germline ends. This CDR3 has 16 residues. DNA for the CDR3: TGTGCCAGCAGCGACCGGGACCCCCTGATAGGCACTGAAGCTTTCTTT. Amino acid sequence: CASSDRDPLIGTEAFF.

The chain joins TRBV2 to TRBJ2-1; D gene uncertain. Trimming took off 4 bases at V and 6 bases at J, with 10 bases between the two ends. The CDR3 extends over 13 amino acids. The germline V gene has CDR1 SNHLY and CDR2 FYNNEI. The CDR3 nucleotides read TGTGCCAGCAGTGCTACTGGGGTCAATGAGCAGTTCTTC. As protein: CASSATGVNEQFF.

The chain is built from TRBV20-1 and TRBJ2-3, with unresolved D. Germline V CDR1 and CDR2: DFQATT, SNEGSKA (reference sequence). Deletions cut 3 bases from V and 5 bases from J, with 6 bases between. The CDR3 loop spans 11 amino acids. The CDR3 spells CSASRGDTQYF. The CDR3 region has the DNA TGCAGTGCTAGTCGTGGAGATACGCAGTATTTT.

The gene calls are TRBV4-1 and TRBJ2-7, with 7 bases identical to TRBD1. J was trimmed by 0 bases and V by 8 bases; bases with no gene match: 10. This CDR3 contains 15 residues. Germline CDR1 MGHRA, CDR2 YSYEKL. The CDR3 coding sequence is TGCGCCAGCCGCGAAACAGGGGAACGCTCCTACGAGCAGTACTTC. Translating it yields CASRETGERSYEQYF.

A word on this clone: The sample contains more than one DNA sequence encoding this CDR3. The gene calls are TRBV12-3 or TRBV12-4 and TRBJ1-1, with D hard to call. The V and J ends lost 2 bases and 1 base respectively, with 2 bases between them. The CDR3 runs to 12 residues. In DNA, the CDR3 is TGTGCCAGCAGTTTACGGAACACTGAAGCTTTCTTT. This gives the protein CASSLRNTEAFF.

This sequence joins TRBV9 and TRBJ2-2; D might be TRBD1 (5 bases). Germline values: CDR1 SGDLS, CDR2 YYNGEE. The CDR3 consists of 16 residues. V gave up 4 bases and J gave up 5 bases, with 18 bases separating them. In DNA, the CDR3 is TGTGCCAGCAGCCCCAGCCAGGGCCGTCGAACCGGGGAGCTGTTTTTT. Protein: CASSPSQGRRTGELFF.

The chain employs TRBV12-3 or TRBV12-4 and TRBJ2-7; D might be TRBD1 (5 bases). The CDR3 totals 13 residues. V shed 6 bases and J shed 2 bases, with 11 bases lying between them. The CDR3, as DNA: TGTGCCAGCAGCACCCGCAGGGCCTACGAGCAGTACTTC. It translates to CASSTRRAYEQYF.

The chain employs TRBV6-5 and TRBJ2-3, with 10 positions matching TRBD2. The trim removed 0 bases at V and 4 bases at J, leaving 4 bases unmatched. CDR1 and CDR2 from the germline V gene are MNHEY and SVGAGI. The CDR3 runs to 16 residues. In DNA form, the CDR3 reads TGTGCCAGCAGTTACTCCGAGCGGGGGGGTGCAGATACGCAGTATTTT. Encoded protein: CASSYSERGGADTQYF.

CDR3 amino acids: CASSPNGQGGFGNTIYF. The DNA for the CDR3 is TGTGCCAGCTCACCAAACGGACAGGGAGGTTTTGGAAACACCATATATTTT. This rearrangement joins TRBV18 to TRBJ1-3, with 8 nucleotides matching TRBD1. The length of the CDR3 is 17 residues. J lost 3 bases, V lost 2 bases, and 9 bases had no gene match. CDR1 and CDR2 from the germline V gene are KGHSH and LQKENI.

This chain uses TRBV3-1 (or the pseudogene TRBV3-2) with TRBJ1-3, with D unresolved. Germline CDR1 and CDR2: LGHDT and YNNKEL (reference sequence). Trimming shortened V by 2 bases and J by 3 bases, and 8 bases separated the two germline ends. This CDR3 has 14 amino acids. The CDR3 nucleotides are TGTGCCAGCAGCCAACAGACTGTTGGAAACACCATATATTTT. This translates into CASSQQTVGNTIYF.

The rearrangement uses TRBV9 and TRBJ1-2; TRBD1 is a possible D gene (5 bases). Trimming took off 3 bases at V and 4 bases at J, with 10 bases between the two ends. The CDR3 runs to 13 residues. The germline V gene has CDR1 SGDLS and CDR2 YYNGEE. CDR3 DNA: TGTGCCAGCAGCGCGACAGTCCTCTATGGCTACACCTTC. Translated: CASSATVLYGYTF.

V gene TRBV2 combines with J gene TRBJ1-5; D may be TRBD1 (6 bases). The CDR3 consists of 15 residues. The ends were cut back, 7 bases at V and 0 bases at J, with 13 bases in the middle. Germline V lookup: CDR1 SNHLY, CDR2 FYNNEI. The CDR3 DNA sequence: TGTGCCAGCAACGAAGGGACAAATAGCAATCAGCCCCAGCATTTT. As protein: CASNEGTNSNQPQHF.

CDR3 sequence (DNA): TGTGCCAGCAGCGCGGACAGGGGAGGAATATATGAAAAACTGTTTTTT. It encodes CASSADRGGIYEKLFF. The V and J genes are TRBV2 and TRBJ1-4, with 9 positions matching TRBD1. V gave up 6 bases and J gave up 6 bases; unmatched junction bases: 11. The CDR3 is made up of 16 amino acids. In germline, CDR1 is SNHLY, CDR2 FYNNEI. Filled out from reference TRBV2 and TRBJ1-4, the complete variable domain reads EPEVTQTPSHQVTQMGQEVILRCVPISNHLYFYWYRQILGQKVEFLVSFYNNEISEKSEIFDDQFSVERPDGSNFTLKIRSTKLEDSAMYFCASSADRGGIYEKLFFGSGTQLSVL.

This clone was detected a few times. V usage is TRBV23-1 and J usage is TRBJ2-2, with 11 positions matching TRBD1. TRBV23-1 is identified as an open reading frame with a role that is uncertain. This CDR3 has 17 amino acids. With 0 bases clipped from V and 5 bases from J, the junction kept 5 bases outside the gene matches. CDR3 coding DNA: TGCGCCAGCAGTCAATCCCCAGGGACAGGGGGTACCGGGGAGCTGTTTTTT. Protein: CASSQSPGTGGTGELFF.